These 25 T cell receptor beta chains share one sample of origin, sequenced in a study of Graves' ophthalmopathy and Graves' hyperthyroidism. The authors amplified TCR beta CDR3 regions, and they did so from RNA transcripts for repertoire sequencing. HTBI primers primed a first-round RT-PCR, and a second-round multiplex PCR followed. TCRdb re-derived calls from the multiplex PCR reads in MiXCR, one entry per CDR3 protein. Among around 520,000 distinct CDR3 sequences listed, 35% to 40% were seen once. Material: peripheral blood or thyroid tissue (not recorded which). The receptors come from an adult man with Graves' hyperthyroidism.

V gene TRBV12-3 or TRBV12-4 combines with J gene TRBJ1-2, with D perhaps matching TRBD1 (5 bases). The CDR3 spans 16 residues. The V end was cut by 1 base, the J end by 4 bases, with 16 bases between. CDR3 residues: CASSLGGRSKVYGYTF. DNA for the CDR3: TGTGCCAGCAGTTTAGGGGGCAGAAGCAAGGTCTATGGCTACACCTTC.

Remarks on this clonotype: This clone may be a read error of a much larger clone one base away. This sequence joins TRBV19 and TRBJ1-1; TRBD1 might be the D (5 bases). CDR3 length: 16 residues. Germline V gene data show CDR1 as LNHDA and CDR2 as SQIVND (reference sequence). In nucleotides, the CDR3 is TGTGCCAGTAGTATGCAAAGAGGGACGGCGAACACTGAAGCTCTCTTT. Amino acids: CASSMQRGTANTEALF.

With respect to this clonotype: This may arise from a read error, as a much more abundant clone is one base away. V is TRBV4-1 and J is TRBJ1-1, with D unclear. The CDR3 spans 11 residues. From germline, CDR1 is MGHRA and CDR2 YSYEKL. The CDR3 DNA reads TGCGCCAGCAGCCAAGATGAGGAAGCTTCCTTT. Translation gives CASSQDEEASF.

This clonotype was observed a few times. The chain uses TRBV10-1 and TRBJ2-5; 8 nucleotides line up with TRBD1. The CDR3 spans 14 residues. The junction had 9 bases not matched to a gene; V was cut back by 8 bases and J by 4 bases. In germline, CDR1 is WNHNN, CDR2 SYGVQD (reference sequence). The CDR3 protein is CASRTPTGVETQYF. For the CDR3, the DNA is TGCGCCAGCCGTACCCCGACAGGGGTAGAGACCCAGTACTTC.

This clonotype was seen ten or more times. This rearrangement joins TRBV19 to TRBJ1-2, with 7 bases lining up with TRBD1. Trimming removed 1 base from V and 5 bases from J; junction bases left unmatched: 10. Germline V gives CDR1 LNHDA, CDR2 SQIVND (reference sequence). This CDR3 is 16 amino acids long. Written as DNA, the CDR3 is TGTGCCAGTAGTATAGGTGGTTGGGACAGCCGGTATGGCTACACCTTC. Protein product: CASSIGGWDSRYGYTF.

With respect to this clonotype: Given a much more abundant clone one base away, this may be a read error. V gene TRBV2 combines with J gene TRBJ2-7, with TRBD1 matching 7 bases. The CDR3 extends over 14 amino acids. The germline V gene encodes CDR1 SNHLY and CDR2 FYNNEI. Unmatched junction bases numbered 10, after V lost 6 bases and J lost 5 bases. For the CDR3, the DNA is TGTGCCAGCAGCTTAGAACAGGGGTTCCACGAGCAGTACTTC. Its protein product is CASSLEQGFHEQYF.

This chain uses TRBV10-3 with TRBJ2-2; 9 nucleotides match TRBD1. The CDR3 runs 14 residues. V was pared by 6 bases and J by 3 bases, with 2 bases of the junction left unmatched. Germline V gene lookup returns CDR1 ENHRY and CDR2 SYGVKD. CDR3 bases: TGTGCCATCAGGGGGACAGGGTACACCGGGGAGCTGTTTTTT. Translation: CAIRGTGYTGELFF.

Of note for this clonotype: Given a much more abundant clone one base away, this may be a read error. The chain's CDR3 is CASSYDRASYEQHF. CDR3 DNA sequence: TGTGCCAGCAGCTATGACAGGGCATCCTACGAGCAGCACTTC. The chain is built from TRBV5-5 and TRBJ2-7; 7 nucleotides match TRBD1. Germline V gene data show CDR1 as SGHKS and CDR2 as YYEKEE (reference sequence). The CDR3 covers 14 residues.

This clonotype was picked up many times. The gene calls are TRBV12-3 or TRBV12-4 and TRBJ1-2; 8 bases align to TRBD1. J gave up 1 base and V 5 bases, and 6 bases lay outside the gene matches. The CDR3 length is 15 residues. CDR3 loop: CASSQGQGRNYGYTF. In DNA form, the CDR3 reads TGTGCCAGCAGTCAAGGACAGGGCCGTAACTATGGCTACACCTTC.

This chain uses TRBV7-9 with TRBJ1-5, with TRBD1 identical over 11 bases. The CDR3 contains 13 residues. V was pared by 3 bases and J by 14 bases, with 6 bases of the junction left unmatched. Germline V gives CDR1 SEHNR, CDR2 FQNEAQ (reference sequence). The CDR3 nucleotides are TGTGCCAGCAGCTTCCGGGACAGGGGGGGGGAGCATTTT. Protein sequence: CASSFRDRGGEHF.

The chain carries TRBV29-1 and TRBJ1-1; 9 nucleotides align to TRBD1. The CDR3 has 15 amino acids. Per the germline V gene, CDR1 is SQVTM and CDR2 is ANQGSEA. After removal of 8 bases from V and 1 base from J, the junction contained 11 bases not matched to a gene. CDR3 in amino acids: CSPRDRAKWNTEAFF. DNA for the CDR3: TGCAGCCCCCGGGACAGGGCTAAATGGAACACTGAAGCTTTCTTT.

The chain links TRBV12-3 or TRBV12-4 to TRBJ2-2, with TRBD1 matching 7 bases. Unmatched junction bases numbered 5, after V lost 6 bases and J lost 7 bases. This CDR3 has 13 residues. The CDR3 DNA follows: TGTGCCAGCAGCCAGACAGGGTTCGGGGAGCTGTTTTTT. Translation gives CASSQTGFGELFF.

The sample holds a few counts of this clonotype. The V and J genes are TRBV13 and TRBJ1-1; D may be TRBD1 (5 bases). Per the germline V gene, CDR1 is PRHDT and CDR2 is FYEKMQ (reference sequence). The CDR3 sequence is 18 residues long. V gave up 0 bases and J gave up 4 bases, with 21 bases separating them. CDR3: CASSLGTDYWGETTEAFF. The DNA of the CDR3 is TGTGCCAGCAGCTTAGGGACAGACTATTGGGGAGAAACCACTGAAGCTTTCTTT.

V is TRBV7-2 and J is TRBJ2-3, with D tentatively TRBD1 or TRBD2 (5 bases each). V lost 5 bases, J lost 1 base, and 19 bases lay in between. This CDR3 spans 17 amino acids. CDR1 and CDR2 from the germline V gene are SGHTA and FQGNSA. CDR3 protein: CASSPADRLGGTDTQYF. The CDR3 region has the DNA TGTGCCAGCAGCCCCGCGGATCGGTTGGGGGGCACAGATACGCAGTATTTT.

Note on this clonotype: A read error is likely, as this CDR3 ends without the conserved phenylalanine or tryptophan. Because the CDR3's place on the DNA is in doubt, the DNA is left out and the CDR3 is given as listed by TCRdb. The V gene is TRBV2, the J gene TRBJ2-2. 15 amino acids form the CDR3, both terminal residues included. Germline-derived CDR1 and CDR2 are SNHLY and FYNNEI. The CDR3 loop reads CASSSERANTGELLQ.

The chain recombines TRBV5-4 with TRBJ2-5; D not resolved. The CDR3 contains 13 residues. Trimming removed 10 bases from V and 4 bases from J, with 17 bases in between. Germline V lookup: CDR1 SGHNT, CDR2 YYREEE (reference sequence). In DNA, the CDR3 is TGTGCCGGGATTTTTTTTCACACAGAGACCCAGTACTTC. It specifies CAGIFFHTETQYF.

This clonotype was seen more than once but under ten times. A much larger clone is a single base away; this may be a read error. The rearrangement uses TRBV19 and TRBJ2-2; weak D call: TRBD1 (5 bases). The V gene's germline CDR1 is LNHDA and CDR2 SQIVND (reference sequence). The CDR3 consists of 16 residues. Here the CDR3 reads CASGIGARINTGELFF. The CDR3 DNA sequence: TGTGCCAGTGGTATAGGGGCGCGAATAAACACCGGGGAGCTGTTTTTT.

The chain joins TRBV7-6 to TRBJ1-4, with TRBD1 as a possible D gene (5 bases). The V end was cut by 0 bases, the J end by 8 bases, with 10 bases between. Germline lookup yields CDR1 SGHVS and CDR2 FNYEAQ. This CDR3 has 14 residues. This CDR3 reads CASSLARWDEKLFF. As DNA, the CDR3 is TGTGCCAGCAGCTTAGCGAGGTGGGACGAAAAACTGTTTTTT. Based on the CDR3 plus reference TRBV7-6 and TRBJ1-4, the full variable domain is GAGVSQSPRYKVTKRGQDVALRCDPISGHVSLYWYRQALGQGPEFLTYFNYEAQQDKSGLPNDRFSAERPEGSISTLTIQRTEQRDSAMYRCASSLARWDEKLFFGSGTQLSVL.

This clonotype was observed at least ten times. This rearrangement joins TRBV15 to TRBJ1-1, with TRBD1 matching over 9 bases. V shed 0 bases and J 7 bases; nucleotides not matched to a gene: 6. Germline V gene lookup returns CDR1 LNHNV and CDR2 YYDKDF (reference sequence). The CDR3 is 15 residues long. CDR3 protein: CATSRDLGTGIEAFF. The CDR3 nucleotides are TGTGCCACCAGCAGAGATCTCGGGACAGGGATTGAAGCTTTCTTT.

This clonotype was counted ten times or more. J is TRBJ1-1 and V is TRBV12-3 or TRBV12-4, with D unresolved. The V end lost 0 bases, the J end lost 3 bases, and 5 bases lay between the germline ends. The CDR3 totals 13 residues. CDR3 coding DNA: TGTGCCAGCAGTTTAGCAGGGTACACTGAAGCTTTCTTT. Encoded protein: CASSLAGYTEAFF.

A single count supports this clonotype. This sequence joins TRBV12-3 or TRBV12-4 and TRBJ1-6; D might be TRBD1 (5 bases). The length of the CDR3 is 14 residues. With 0 bases removed from V and 13 bases from J, the gap between germline ends came to 13 bases. The CDR3 DNA reads TGTGCCAGCAGTTTAGCGGCAGGGAGATCTCCCCTCCACTTT. It yields the protein CASSLAAGRSPLHF.

This clonotype was seen many times. The rearrangement uses TRBV12-3 or TRBV12-4 and TRBJ1-1; D is uncertain. The CDR3 has 12 amino acids. V gave up 5 bases and J gave up 7 bases, with 11 bases separating them. The CDR3 reads CASSDGGSEAFF. For the CDR3, the DNA is TGTGCCAGCAGTGACGGAGGGAGTGAAGCTTTCTTT.

This chain connects TRBV7-8 to TRBJ2-2; no definite D call. With 2 bases removed from V and 3 bases from J, the gap between germline ends came to 7 bases. This CDR3 has 14 amino acids. Germline lookup yields CDR1 SGHVS and CDR2 FQNEAQ. The CDR3 reads CASSLNPDTGELFF. For the CDR3, the DNA is TGTGCCAGCAGCTTAAACCCCGACACCGGGGAGCTGTTTTTT.

This clonotype appeared many times. The chain is built from TRBV7-2 and TRBJ2-7; the D gene is possibly TRBD1 (6 bases). CDR1 and CDR2 (germline): SGHTA, FQGNSA. CDR3 length: 15 residues. V was cut by 1 base and J by 5 bases, with 15 bases left in between. DNA for the CDR3: TGTGCCAGCAGCTTAGAAGGGGGAGACAGCGACGAGCAGTACTTC. It is translated as CASSLEGGDSDEQYF. Full variable domain (outside the CDR3, taken from reference TRBV7-2 and TRBJ2-7): GAGVSQSPSNKVTEKGKDVELRCDPISGHTALYWYRQSLGQGLEFLIYFQGNSAPDKSGLPSDRFSAERTGGSVSTLTIQRTQQEDSAVYLCASSLEGGDSDEQYFGPGTRLTVT.

This clonotype was picked up one time. The CDR3 does not close with the conserved phenylalanine or tryptophan, likely indicating a read error. The chain combines TRBV5-1 with TRBJ1-1; D ambiguous. V gave up 5 bases and J gave up 4 bases, with 9 bases separating them. This CDR3 comprises 12 residues. Germline loops: CDR1 SGHRS, CDR2 YFSETQ. The CDR3 DNA follows: TGCGCCAGCAGTGGGGATAGCACTGAAGCTTTCGTT. This translates into CASSGDSTEAFV.